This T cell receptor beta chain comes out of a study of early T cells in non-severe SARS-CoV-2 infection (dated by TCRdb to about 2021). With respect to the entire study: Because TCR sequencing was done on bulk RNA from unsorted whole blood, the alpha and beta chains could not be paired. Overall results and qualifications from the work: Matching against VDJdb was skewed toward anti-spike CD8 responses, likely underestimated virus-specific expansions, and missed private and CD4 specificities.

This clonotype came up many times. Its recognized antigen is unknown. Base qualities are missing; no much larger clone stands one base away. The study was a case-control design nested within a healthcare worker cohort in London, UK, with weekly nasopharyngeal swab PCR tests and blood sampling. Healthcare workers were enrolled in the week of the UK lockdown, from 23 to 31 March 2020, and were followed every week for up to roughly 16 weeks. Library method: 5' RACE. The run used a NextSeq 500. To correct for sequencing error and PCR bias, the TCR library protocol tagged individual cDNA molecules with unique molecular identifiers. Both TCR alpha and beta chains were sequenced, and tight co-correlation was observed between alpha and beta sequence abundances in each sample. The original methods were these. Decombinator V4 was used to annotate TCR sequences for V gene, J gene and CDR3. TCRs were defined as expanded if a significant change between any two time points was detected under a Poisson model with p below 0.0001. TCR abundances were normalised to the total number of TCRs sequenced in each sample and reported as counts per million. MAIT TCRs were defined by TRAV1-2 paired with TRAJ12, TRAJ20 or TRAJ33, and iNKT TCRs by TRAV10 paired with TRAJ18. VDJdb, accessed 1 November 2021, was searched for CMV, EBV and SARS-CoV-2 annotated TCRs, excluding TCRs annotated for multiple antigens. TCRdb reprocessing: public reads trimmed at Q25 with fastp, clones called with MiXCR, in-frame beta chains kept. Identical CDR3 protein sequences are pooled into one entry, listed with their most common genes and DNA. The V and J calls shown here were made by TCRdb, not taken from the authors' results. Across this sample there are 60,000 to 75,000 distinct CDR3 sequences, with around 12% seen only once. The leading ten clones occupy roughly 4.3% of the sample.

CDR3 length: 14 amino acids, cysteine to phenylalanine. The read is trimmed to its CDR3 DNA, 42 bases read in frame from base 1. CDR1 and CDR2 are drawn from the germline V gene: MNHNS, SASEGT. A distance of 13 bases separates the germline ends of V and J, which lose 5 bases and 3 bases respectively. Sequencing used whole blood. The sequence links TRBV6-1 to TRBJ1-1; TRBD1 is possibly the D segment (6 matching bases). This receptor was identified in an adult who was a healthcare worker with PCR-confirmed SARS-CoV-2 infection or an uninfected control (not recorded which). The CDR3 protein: CASSSGTHYTEAFF. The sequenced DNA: TGTGCCAGCAGTTCCGGGACACATTACACTGAAGCTTTCTTT.